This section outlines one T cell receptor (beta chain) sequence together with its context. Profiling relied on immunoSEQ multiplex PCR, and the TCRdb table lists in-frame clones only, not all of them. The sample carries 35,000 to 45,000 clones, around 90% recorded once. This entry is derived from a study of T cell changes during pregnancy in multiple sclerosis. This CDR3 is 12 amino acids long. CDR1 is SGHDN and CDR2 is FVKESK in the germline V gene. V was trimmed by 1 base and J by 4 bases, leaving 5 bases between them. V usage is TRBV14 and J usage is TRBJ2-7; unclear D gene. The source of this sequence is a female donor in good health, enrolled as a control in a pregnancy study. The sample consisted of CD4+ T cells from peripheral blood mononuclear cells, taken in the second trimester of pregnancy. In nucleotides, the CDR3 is TGTGCCAGCAGCCAAGCTTCGTACGAGCAGTACTTC. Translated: CASSQASYEQYF.